These 23 T cell receptor beta chains came from one sample sequenced in a study of T cell changes during pregnancy in multiple sclerosis. The data were produced by immunoSEQ multiplex PCR, yet TCRdb's version contains in-frame clones alone and is incomplete. This sample has approximately 41,000 clones, with about 92% found just once. The sequenced sample was CD8+ T cells from peripheral blood mononuclear cells, obtained in the first trimester of pregnancy. Every receptor here comes from a female donor with multiple sclerosis, enrolled in a pregnancy study.

This clone was seen just once. The chain recombines TRBV6-5 with TRBJ2-7; tentatively, D is TRBD1 (6 bases). V lost 7 bases and J 0 bases, leaving 13 bases between the germline ends. The CDR3 contains 14 residues. Germline CDR1 MNHEY, CDR2 SVGAGI. CDR3 loop: CASTPGTHSYEQYF. The CDR3 bases are TGTGCCAGCACACCCGGGACACACTCCTACGAGCAGTACTTC.

The chain recombines TRBV7-8 with TRBJ2-1, with D unresolved. Germline V gene sequence: CDR1 SGHVS, CDR2 FQNEAQ. Trimming left V 5 bases short and J 1 base short, with 9 bases between. The CDR3 loop spans 14 amino acids. The CDR3 sequence: CASSLRTSYNEQFF. DNA for the CDR3: TGTGCCAGCAGCCTAAGAACGTCCTACAATGAGCAGTTCTTC.

DNA of the CDR3: TGTGCCAGCAGCTACCAAAGTCGGAATGAGCAGTTCTTC. Its protein is CASSYQSRNEQFF. The V and J genes are TRBV7-9 and TRBJ2-1; D gene uncertain. Germline loops: CDR1 SEHNR, CDR2 FQNEAQ (reference sequence). The CDR3 consists of 13 residues. Trimming took 4 bases from V and 7 from J, leaving 11 bases between them.

This chain uses TRBV27 with TRBJ2-1; 12 bases are a match to TRBD2. The trim removed 6 bases at V and 8 bases at J, leaving 8 bases unmatched. CDR3 size: 15 residues. Germline V CDR1 and CDR2: MNHEY, SMNVEV (reference sequence). CDR3 in amino acids: CASSRGTSGRDEQFF. The CDR3 region has the DNA TGTGCCAGCAGCCGGGGGACTAGCGGGCGTGATGAGCAGTTCTTC.

The rearrangement joins TRBV9 to TRBJ1-2; no clear D gene. There are 13 residues in the CDR3. Germline CDR1 is SGDLS and CDR2 is YYNGEE. V lost 4 bases and J lost 3, with 10 bases in between. DNA of the CDR3: TGTGCCAGCAGCCTTGAGAGCGACTATGGCTACACCTTC. It yields the protein CASSLESDYGYTF.

The V gene is TRBV6-5, the J gene TRBJ2-7, with TRBD1 identical over 9 bases. This CDR3 has 13 residues. V dropped 9 bases and J dropped 4; count of bases not matched to a gene: 7. Germline loops: CDR1 MNHEY, CDR2 SVGAGI. The CDR3 coding sequence is TGTGCCAGTGGGACAGGGAATTCTTACGAGCAGTACTTC. It specifies CASGTGNSYEQYF.

The chain has TRBV9 and TRBJ1-5, with 7 bases identical to TRBD1. CDR1 is SGDLS, CDR2 YYNGEE, per germline. This CDR3 has 15 amino acids. Trimming at V came to 2 bases and at J to 1 base, leaving 3 bases not matched to a gene. This CDR3 reads CASSVEGASNQPQHF. As DNA, the CDR3 is TGTGCCAGCAGCGTTGAGGGGGCCAGCAATCAGCCCCAGCATTTT.

V and J are TRBV7-9 and TRBJ2-2; TRBD1 matches 7 bases. Germline V gene data show CDR1 as SEHNR and CDR2 as FQNEAQ (reference sequence). After removal of 4 bases from V and 1 base from J, the junction contained 6 bases not matched to a gene. The CDR3 is 16 amino acids. CDR3 in amino acids: CASSSPRTGNTGELFF. The DNA for the CDR3 is TGTGCCAGCAGCTCTCCCAGGACAGGGAACACCGGGGAGCTGTTTTTT.

The V gene is TRBV27, the J gene TRBJ2-3; the match to TRBD1 covers 9 bases. The CDR3 length is 18 residues. Germline CDR1 is MNHEY and CDR2 is SMNVEV (reference sequence). V gave up 5 bases and J gave up 5 bases; unmatched junction bases: 17. The DNA of the CDR3 is TGTGCCAGCAGTACCCCTCCCCGGACAGGGGAAAGGGGAGATACGCAGTATTTT. Translated, it gives CASSTPPRTGERGDTQYF.

In this sample, this clone turned up a few times. The chain is built from TRBV25-1 and TRBJ2-2; no firm D call. Trimming removed 1 base from V and 9 bases from J, with 12 bases in between. There are 14 residues in the CDR3. From germline, CDR1 is MGHDK and CDR2 SYGVNS. CDR3 DNA: TGTGCCAGCAGTGAATTATCCAGTTTCAGGGAGCTGTTTTTT. It specifies CASSELSSFRELFF.

This chain links TRBV29-1 with TRBJ2-7, with D perhaps matching TRBD1 (5 bases). The germline V gene encodes CDR1 SQVTM and CDR2 ANQGSEA. The CDR3 is made up of 11 amino acids. Deletions cut 2 bases from V and 5 bases from J, with 7 bases between. The CDR3 reads CSVERGNEQYF. Written as DNA, the CDR3 is TGCAGCGTTGAAAGGGGAAACGAGCAGTACTTC.

The chain has TRBV11-1 and TRBJ1-1; 8 nucleotides agree with TRBD1. Germline CDR1 and CDR2: SGHAT and FQDESV (reference sequence). The CDR3 extends over 15 amino acids. The J segment lost 4 bases and the V segment lost 0 bases, leaving 4 bases of the junction unmatched. The CDR3 reads CASSLARTGITEAFF. CDR3 bases: TGTGCCAGCAGCTTAGCCCGGACAGGGATCACTGAAGCTTTCTTT.

This clone was seen more than once but under ten times. The CDR3 nucleotides read TGTGCCATCAGTGAGTCGGCCTGGGAGCAGTACTTC. It translates to CAISESAWEQYF. The V call is TRBV10-3, the J call TRBJ2-7; D is undetermined. The CDR3 has 12 amino acids. Germline loops: CDR1 ENHRY, CDR2 SYGVKD. The V end was cut by 0 bases, the J end by 7 bases, with 7 bases between.

This sequence joins TRBV29-1 and TRBJ1-1, with 8 bases matching TRBD1. Germline V CDR1 and CDR2: SQVTM, ANQGSEA. The length of the CDR3 is 17 residues. With V trimmed by 0 bases and J by 5 bases, 14 bases remained unmatched. The DNA for the CDR3 is TGCAGCGTTGAAGATACGCTTGGGAGGACAGGGTGGACTGAAGCTTTCTTT. It yields the protein CSVEDTLGRTGWTEAFF. Together with reference TRBV29-1 and TRBJ1-1, the CDR3 gives the full variable domain: SAVISQKPSRDICQRGTSLTIQCQVDSQVTMMFWYRQQPGQSLTLIATANQGSEATYESGFVIDKFPISRPNLTFSTLTVSNMSPEDSSIYLCSVEDTLGRTGWTEAFFGQGTRLTVV.

This sequence joins TRBV2 and TRBJ1-5, with a possible D match to TRBD1 (5 bases). This CDR3 spans 13 amino acids. Germline-derived CDR1 and CDR2 are SNHLY and FYNNEI. Trimming removed 11 bases from V and 0 bases from J, with 11 bases in between. This chain's CDR3 is CAQQDYSNQPQHF. The DNA of the CDR3 is TGTGCCCAACAGGACTATAGCAATCAGCCCCAGCATTTT.

This chain joins TRBV4-3 and TRBJ2-3; a possible D gene is TRBD1 (5 bases). CDR3 size: 15 residues. V lost 6 bases and J 3 bases, leaving 16 bases between the germline ends. Germline CDR1 LGHNA, CDR2 YSLEER. The CDR3 DNA sequence: TGCGCCAGCAGTAACTGGGGCCAAGAAACAGATACGCAGTATTTT. Protein sequence: CASSNWGQETDTQYF.

V and J are TRBV29-1 and TRBJ1-2; D is uncertain. CDR3 length equals 11 residues. Between the trimmed V and J ends, which lost 8 bases and 2 bases, there was a span of 9 bases. The germline V gene encodes CDR1 SQVTM and CDR2 ANQGSEA. The CDR3 nucleotides read TGCAGCATCCAGGAAAACTATGGCTACACCTTC. It encodes CSIQENYGYTF.

The gene calls are TRBV10-2 and TRBJ2-7, with D possibly being TRBD1 (6 bases). Per germline, CDR1 WSHSY and CDR2 SAAADI. The CDR3 covers 14 residues. The V end lost 0 bases, the J end lost 6 bases, and 12 bases lay between the germline ends. The DNA for the CDR3 is TGCGCCAGCAGTGAGTCAGGCAGGGGAACCGAGCAGTACTTC. This translates into CASSESGRGTEQYF.

The chain is built from TRBV7-9 and TRBJ1-5; D remains unclear. This CDR3 has 13 amino acids. Trimming cost V 2 bases and J 1 base, with 3 bases left between them. CDR1 is SEHNR, CDR2 FQNEAQ, per germline (reference sequence). CDR3 sequence reads: CASSLSSNQPQHF. CDR3 nucleotides: TGTGCCAGCAGCTTAAGCAGCAATCAGCCCCAGCATTTT.

The V call is TRBV5-4, the J call TRBJ2-3, with TRBD2 identical over 8 bases. This CDR3 spans 15 amino acids. Germline V gives CDR1 SGHNT, CDR2 YYREEE (reference sequence). V was clipped by 2 bases and J by 2 bases; unmatched bases: 4. The chain's CDR3 is CASSFAGGFTDTQYF. CDR3 sequence (DNA): TGTGCCAGCAGCTTCGCGGGAGGCTTCACAGATACGCAGTATTTT. Variable domain in full (rest from reference TRBV5-4 and TRBJ2-3): ETGVTQSPTHLIKTRGQQVTLRCSSQSGHNTVSWYQQALGQGPQFIFQYYREEENGRGNFPPRFSGLQFPNYSSELNVNALELDDSALYLCASSFAGGFTDTQYFGPGTRLTVL.

The V gene is TRBV4-3, the J gene TRBJ2-7; 8 bases fit TRBD2. Germline V gene data show CDR1 as LGHNA and CDR2 as YSLEER. The CDR3 runs 17 residues. Germline trimming cut 0 bases from V and 2 bases from J; bases unmatched to any gene: 9. The CDR3 here is CASSQDPKRGGPYEQYF. CDR3 bases: TGCGCCAGCAGCCAAGATCCAAAACGGGGGGGCCCCTACGAGCAGTACTTC.

The V and J genes are TRBV6-5 and TRBJ2-7, with TRBD1 matching 7 bases. The trim removed 6 bases at V and 4 bases at J, leaving 9 bases unmatched. The CDR3 consists of 14 residues. The V gene's germline CDR1 is MNHEY and CDR2 SVGAGI. Here the CDR3 reads CASRWGRGNYEQYF. The DNA for the CDR3 is TGTGCCAGCAGGTGGGGCAGGGGGAATTACGAGCAGTACTTC.

The genes are TRBV9 and TRBJ2-1; 16 nucleotides align to TRBD2. Germline CDR1 reads SGDLS; CDR2 reads YYNGEE. Unmatched junction bases numbered 3, after V lost 2 bases and J lost 1 base. The CDR3 extends over 18 amino acids. CDR3 in DNA: TGTGCCAGCAGCGTGGGACTAGCGGGAGGGGTATCCTACAATGAGCAGTTCTTC. Residues: CASSVGLAGGVSYNEQFF.